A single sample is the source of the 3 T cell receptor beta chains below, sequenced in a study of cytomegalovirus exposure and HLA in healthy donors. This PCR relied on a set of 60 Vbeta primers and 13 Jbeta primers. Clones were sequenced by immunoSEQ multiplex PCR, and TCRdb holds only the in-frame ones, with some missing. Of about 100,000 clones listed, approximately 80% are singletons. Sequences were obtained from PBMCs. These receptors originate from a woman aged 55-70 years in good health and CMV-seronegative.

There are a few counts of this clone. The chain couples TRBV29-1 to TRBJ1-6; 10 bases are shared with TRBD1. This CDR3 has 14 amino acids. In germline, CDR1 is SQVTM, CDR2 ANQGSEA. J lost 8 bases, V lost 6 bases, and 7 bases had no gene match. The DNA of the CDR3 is TGCAGCGTAGTCCGGGACAGGGGTGATTCACCCCTCCACTTT. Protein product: CSVVRDRGDSPLHF.

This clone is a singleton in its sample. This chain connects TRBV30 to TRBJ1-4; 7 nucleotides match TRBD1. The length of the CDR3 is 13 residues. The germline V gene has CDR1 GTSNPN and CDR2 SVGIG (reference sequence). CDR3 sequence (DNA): TGTGATCCCAAATACAGGGGTGGTGAAAAACTGTTTTTT. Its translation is CDPKYRGGEKLFF.

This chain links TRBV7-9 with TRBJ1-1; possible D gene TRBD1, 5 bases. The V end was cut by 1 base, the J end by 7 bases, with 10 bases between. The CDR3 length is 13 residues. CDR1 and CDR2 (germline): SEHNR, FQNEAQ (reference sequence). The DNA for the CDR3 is TGTGCCAGCAGCTTAGGTGGGACTAGTGAAGCTTTCTTT. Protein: CASSLGGTSEAFF.